This paragraph reports one T cell receptor beta chain. The antigen it binds to is not known. Per-base quality was not reported, and no clone a single base away is much larger than it. Cut back by 3 bases and 2 bases, the V and J ends lie 8 bases apart. According to the germline V gene, CDR1 reads MDHEN and CDR2 reads SYDVKM. Counted from cysteine to phenylalanine, this CDR3 has 13 amino acids. The CDR3 DNA has 39 bases and is translated from base 1. The data stem from a study of human T cells and chemical hapten exposure (TCRdb year 2021). About the full investigation: For sensitization, 2% DPC in acetone was applied to a roughly 2 cm by roughly 2 cm area of upper inner arm skin. Libraries were pooled for sequencing, and per-sample TCR yields varied mainly because of small differences in library volumes within the pool. Patch testing on the upper back used Finn chambers containing 0.01% DPC, with scoring done after 6 days according to International Contact Dermatitis Research Group standards. Twenty-nine alopecia patients provided blood for TCR sequencing at one to four time points (pre-sensitization, 2, 6 and 24 weeks). Throughout the study period of around 25 weeks, patients also received therapeutic DPC doses to the scalp every week. Most of the patients in the cohort were female, and the cohort covered alopecia areata with under or over 50% scalp involvement, alopecia totalis and alopecia universalis. The study tracked peripheral blood TCR repertoire changes in vivo during primary and secondary sensitization to the hapten diphenylcyclopropenone (DPC) in alopecia patients. Blood samples were taken from patients before sensitization (week 0) and at 2, 6 and about 24 weeks after DPC sensitization.

The library was produced with RACE. This sample was sequenced with a NextSeq 500. During library preparation, unique molecular identifiers were attached to individual cDNA molecules so that TCRs could be counted quantitatively and reproducibly. Both TCR alpha and TCR beta chains were sequenced from each blood RNA sample. In the original analysis: The median number of TCRs per sample was around 100,000, ranging from about 23,224 to 750,000. The Decombinator software suite was used to annotate V, J and CDR3 in the TCR reads. To make PS versus PT1 abundance plots, every sample was subsampled to the same number of TCRs (28,000). Expanded TCRs were defined as absent before sensitization and observed at least eight times at the 2-week time point. TCRdb applied fastp at Q25 and MiXCR to the public reads, then kept only in-frame beta chains. Under each unique CDR3 protein, matching rows form one entry showing the most common genes and DNA. The V and J calls shown here were made by TCRdb, not taken from the authors' results. Across this sample there are around 110,000 distinct CDR3 sequences, with 9% to 15% seen only once. The leading ten clones occupy 1.6% of the sample.

The research as a whole found: After repeated subsampling, the strength of the expansion versus patch-test correlation and the threshold at which it became significant changed. Expanded TCRs formed significantly more large CDR3 similarity clusters than pre-sensitization or healthy control sets, consistent with antigen-driven responses. Because every patient had alopecia, a presumed autoimmune disease, the patients' immune response might differ from that of healthy individuals. Patch test score was positively correlated with the number of PT1 expanded TCRs, with significance at thresholds 8, 16 and 32 but not at 4. No change with DPC sensitization was found in the number of TCRs above 1 in 1000 frequency, and no evidence of global repertoire structure alterations was found.

Sample time point, as interpreted from the label and publication: pre-sensitization, week 0. The treatment or condition tag for this specimen amounts to: therapeutic diphenylcyclopropenone sensitization with weekly scalp DPC. At every patch-test visit, the blood draw took place before the patch test was put on. Eligible patients were aged 18 to 70, diagnosed with alopecia, deemed suitable for DPC therapy, and excluded if pregnant. Total RNA was extracted from unfractionated whole blood that had been collected in Tempus Blood RNA tubes. The source of this sequence is a woman aged 50 to 65 with alopecia areata. Some clones in this sample may be carry-over from other donors' samples. The sequencing used whole blood, collected in connection with sensitization to the hapten diphenylcyclopropenone (DPC). The rearranged chain carries TRBV28 and TRBJ2-7; matching of 5 bases hints at TRBD1 as the D gene. The DNA is as follows: TGTGCCAGCAGTTTCCCAGGGCCCTACGAGCAGTACTTC. Translated, it reads CASSFPGPYEQYF.